Included here is one T cell receptor (beta chain) sequence, with context. Repertoires were generated with immunoSEQ multiplex PCR, while TCRdb's copy carries only in-frame clones and drops some. The sample records approximately 280,000 clones, 70% to 90% being singletons. The data derive from a study of blood T cell repertoires in COVID-19. Germline-derived CDR1 and CDR2 are SGHRS and YFSETQ. The ends lost 3 bases at V and 2 bases at J; junction bases unmatched: 9. There are 18 residues in the CDR3. This clonotype was sampled from a woman in her thirties who had recovered from COVID-19. Sequencing used peripheral blood. The rearrangement uses TRBV5-1 and TRBJ1-5, with TRBD1 identical over 12 bases. The CDR3 DNA reads as TGCGCCAGCAGCTGGGGGACAGGGGGCAAATTGCGCAATCAGCCCCAGCATTTT. Its protein is CASSWGTGGKLRNQPQHF.